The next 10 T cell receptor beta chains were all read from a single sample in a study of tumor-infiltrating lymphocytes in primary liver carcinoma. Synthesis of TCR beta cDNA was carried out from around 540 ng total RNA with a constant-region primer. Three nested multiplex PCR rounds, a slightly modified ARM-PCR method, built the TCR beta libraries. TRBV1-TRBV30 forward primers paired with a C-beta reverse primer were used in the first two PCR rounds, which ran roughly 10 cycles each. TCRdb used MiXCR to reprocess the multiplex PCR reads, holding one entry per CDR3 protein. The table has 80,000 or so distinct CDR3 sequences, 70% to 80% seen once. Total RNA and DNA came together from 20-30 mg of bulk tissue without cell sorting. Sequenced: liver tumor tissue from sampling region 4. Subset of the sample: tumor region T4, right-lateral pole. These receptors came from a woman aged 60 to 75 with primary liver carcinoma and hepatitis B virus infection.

As DNA, the CDR3 is TGTGCCAGCAGTGATAGCCTGAAGGGATCGGCGAGGGGCTGCAAGCAGTACTTC. It translates to CASSDSLKGSARGCKQYF. This rearrangement joins TRBV6-1 to TRBJ2-7; D might be TRBD1 or TRBD2, each matching 5 bases. The ends were cut back, 3 bases at V and 8 bases at J, with 29 bases in the middle. Germline CDR1 is MNHNS and CDR2 is SASEGT. This CDR3 is 18 amino acids long.

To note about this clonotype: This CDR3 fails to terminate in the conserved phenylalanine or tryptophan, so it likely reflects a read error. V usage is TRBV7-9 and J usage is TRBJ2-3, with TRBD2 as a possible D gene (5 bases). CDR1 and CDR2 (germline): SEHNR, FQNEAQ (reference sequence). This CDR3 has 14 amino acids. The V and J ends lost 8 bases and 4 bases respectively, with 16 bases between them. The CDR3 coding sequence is TGTGCCAGCGCTGAGGGAAGGGAAGCAGATACGCAGTATATT. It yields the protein CASAEGREADTQYI.

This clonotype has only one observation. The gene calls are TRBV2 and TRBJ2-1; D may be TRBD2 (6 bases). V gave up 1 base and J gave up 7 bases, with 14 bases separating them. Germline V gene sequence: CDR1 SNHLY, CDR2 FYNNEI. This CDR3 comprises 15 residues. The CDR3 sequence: CASSEEGLHTNEQFF. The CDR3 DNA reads TGTGCCAGCAGTGAAGAGGGACTCCATACAAATGAGCAGTTCTTC.

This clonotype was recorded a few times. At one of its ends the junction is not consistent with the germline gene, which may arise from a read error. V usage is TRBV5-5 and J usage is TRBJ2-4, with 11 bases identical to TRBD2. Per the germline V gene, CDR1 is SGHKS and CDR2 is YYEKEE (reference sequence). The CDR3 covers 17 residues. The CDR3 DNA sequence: TGTGCCAGCGGCTTAGACGGGACTAGCGGCCTTGAGGACATTCAGTACTTC. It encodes CASGLDGTSGLEDIQYF.

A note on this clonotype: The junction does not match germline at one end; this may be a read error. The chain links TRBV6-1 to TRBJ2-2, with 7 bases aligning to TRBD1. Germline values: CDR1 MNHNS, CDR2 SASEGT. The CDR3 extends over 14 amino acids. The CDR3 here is CASRRTGETRELFF. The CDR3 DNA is TGTGCCAGCAGGAGAACAGGGGAAACCAGGGAGCTCTTTTTT.

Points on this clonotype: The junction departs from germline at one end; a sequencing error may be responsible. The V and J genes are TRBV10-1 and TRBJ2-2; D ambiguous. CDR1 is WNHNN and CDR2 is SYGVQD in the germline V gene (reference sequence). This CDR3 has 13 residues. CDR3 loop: CACSKRSAGELFF. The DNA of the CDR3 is TGCGCCTGCAGTAAGAGGTCGGCCGGGGAGCTGTTTTTT.

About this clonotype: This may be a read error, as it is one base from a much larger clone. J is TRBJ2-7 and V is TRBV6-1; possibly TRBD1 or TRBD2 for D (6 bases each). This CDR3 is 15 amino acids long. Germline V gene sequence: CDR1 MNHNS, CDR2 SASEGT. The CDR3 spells CVSSKGDLGTYERYF. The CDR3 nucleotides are TGTGTCAGCAGTAAGGGGGACTTAGGCACTTACGAGCGGTACTTC.

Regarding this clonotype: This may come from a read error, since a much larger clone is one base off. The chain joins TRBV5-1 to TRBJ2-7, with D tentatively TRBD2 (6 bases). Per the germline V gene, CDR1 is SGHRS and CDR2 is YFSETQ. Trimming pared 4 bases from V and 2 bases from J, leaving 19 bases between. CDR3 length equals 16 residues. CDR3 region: CASSLLGGVSPYEQYF. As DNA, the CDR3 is TGCGCCAGCAGCCTGCTCGGGGGAGTCTCGCCCTACGAGCAGTACTTC.

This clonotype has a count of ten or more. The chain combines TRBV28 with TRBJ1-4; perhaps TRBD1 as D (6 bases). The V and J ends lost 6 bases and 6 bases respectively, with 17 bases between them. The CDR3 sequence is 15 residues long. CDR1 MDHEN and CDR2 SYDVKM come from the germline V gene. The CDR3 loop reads CASSSRGQWDEKLFF. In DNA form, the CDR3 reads TGTGCCAGCAGCTCCCGCGGACAGTGGGATGAAAAACTGTTTTTT.

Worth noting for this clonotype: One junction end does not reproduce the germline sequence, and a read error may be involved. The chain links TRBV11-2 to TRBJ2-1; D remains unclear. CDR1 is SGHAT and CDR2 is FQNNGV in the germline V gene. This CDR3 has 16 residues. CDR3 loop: CASSRVNPVVADEHFF. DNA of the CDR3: TGTGCCAGCAGCCGAGTAAACCCCGTGGTTGCCGATGAGCACTTCTTC.